What follows is one TCR beta chain and its context. Two negative PCRs, clearance, or symptom resolution had been documented for recovered Cohort 3 donors. The data belong to a study of blood T cell repertoires in COVID-19. Study context: COVID-19 samples, acute and convalescent, were from the United States, Italy and Spain.

TCRdb's copy holds only in-frame clones and misses some; the assay was immunoSEQ multiplex PCR. The table lists around 450,000 clones, roughly 90% of them singletons. The germline CDR1 and CDR2 sequences are SGHRS and YFSETQ. Trimming cost V 4 bases and J 2 bases, with 13 bases left between them. The CDR3 covers 16 residues. The chain employs TRBV5-1 and TRBJ2-6; D possibly corresponds to TRBD1 (6 bases). Source material: PBMCs or T cells enriched from blood (not recorded which). This TCR came from a woman aged 18-29 years who had recovered from COVID-19. The CDR3 sequence: CASSLQGSAGANVLTF. The DNA for the CDR3 is TGCGCCAGCAGCCTACAGGGATCGGCTGGGGCCAACGTCCTGACTTTC.